This section outlines one T cell receptor beta chain sequence together with its context. The entry originates in a study of control samples from healthy donors and cancer patients. Germline CDR1 reads SGDLS; CDR2 reads YYNGEE. The CDR3 is 14 amino acids. Trimming stripped 6 bases from V and 4 bases from J, with 17 bases between. Data came from immunoSEQ multiplex PCR; TCRdb stores just in-frame clones and leaves some out. In the table there are fewer than 45,000 clones, around 93% of which are singletons. The source of this sequence is a woman in her thirties or forties with head and neck cancer. Sequencing was performed on PBMCs. The rearrangement links TRBV9 to TRBJ2-7; weak D call: TRBD2 (5 bases). The CDR3 DNA follows: TGTGCCAGCACCATCGGTCTCGGGGTTTACGAGCAGTACTTC. It encodes CASTIGLGVYEQYF.